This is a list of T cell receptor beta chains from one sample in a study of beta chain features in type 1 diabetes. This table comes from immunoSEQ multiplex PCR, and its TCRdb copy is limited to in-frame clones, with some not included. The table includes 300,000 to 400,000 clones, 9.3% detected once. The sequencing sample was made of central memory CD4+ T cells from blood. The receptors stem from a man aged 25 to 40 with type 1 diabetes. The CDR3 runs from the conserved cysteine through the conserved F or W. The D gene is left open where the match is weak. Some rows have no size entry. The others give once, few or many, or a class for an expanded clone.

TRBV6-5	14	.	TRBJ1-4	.	CASSPGHENEKLFF	TGTGCCAGCAGCCCGGGACACGAAAATGAAAAACTGTTTTTT
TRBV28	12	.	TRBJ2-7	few	CASSLSRVEQYF	TGTGCCAGCAGTTTAAGCAGGGTTGAGCAGTACTTC
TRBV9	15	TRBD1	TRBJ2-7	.	CASSPQGAGLYEQYF	TGTGCCAGCAGCCCCCAGGGGGCGGGCCTCTACGAGCAGTACTTC
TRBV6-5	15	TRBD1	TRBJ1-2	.	CASRSGQAANYGYTF	TGTGCCAGCAGATCCGGACAGGCTGCTAACTATGGCTACACCTTC
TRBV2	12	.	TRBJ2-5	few	CASGGRMETQYF	TGTGCCAGCGGGGGCCGGATGGAGACCCAGTACTTC
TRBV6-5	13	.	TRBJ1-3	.	CASSYYSGNTIYF	TGTGCCAGCAGTTATTACTCTGGAAACACCATATATTTT
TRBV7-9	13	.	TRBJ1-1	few	CASSFSHDTEAFF	TGTGCCAGCAGCTTCTCGCATGACACTGAAGCTTTCTTT
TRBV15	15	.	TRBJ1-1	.	CATSRDGGSAAEAFF	TGTGCCACCAGCAGAGATGGGGGATCCGCTGCAGAAGCTTTCTTT
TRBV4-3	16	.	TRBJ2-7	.	CASSQDHSLTPYEQYF	TGCGCCAGCAGCCAAGATCACAGTCTTACCCCCTACGAGCAGTACTTC
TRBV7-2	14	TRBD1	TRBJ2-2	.	CASSPGQGGRELFF	TGTGCCAGCAGCCCAGGACAGGGTGGTAGGGAGCTGTTTTTT
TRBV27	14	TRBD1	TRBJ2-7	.	CASSSRRTGGEQYF	TGTGCCAGCAGTTCGCGCCGGACAGGGGGGGAGCAGTACTTC
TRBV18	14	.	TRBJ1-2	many	CASSLEGPLYGYTF	TGTGCCAGCTCATTGGAAGGACCTCTCTATGGCTACACCTTC
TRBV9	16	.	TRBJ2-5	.	CASSSTGAGPQETQYF	TGTGCCAGCAGCAGTACGGGGGCTGGTCCACAAGAGACCCAGTACTTC
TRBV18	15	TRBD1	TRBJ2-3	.	CASSPGQGETDTQYF	TGTGCCAGCTCACCAGGACAGGGGGAAACAGATACGCAGTATTTT
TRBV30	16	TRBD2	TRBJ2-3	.	CAWSLGAGGRTDTQYF	TGTGCCTGGTCCTTAGGGGCGGGGGGCCGCACAGATACGCAGTATTTT
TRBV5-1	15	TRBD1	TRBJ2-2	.	CASKGTGGDTGELFF	TGCGCCAGCAAGGGGACAGGGGGAGACACCGGGGAGCTGTTTTTT
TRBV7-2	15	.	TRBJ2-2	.	CASSLVWGGGGELFF	TGTGCCAGCAGCTTGGTCTGGGGAGGAGGCGGGGAGCTGTTTTTT
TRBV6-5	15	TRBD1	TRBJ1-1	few	CASSPAGTGDTEAFF	TGTGCCAGCAGTCCGGCCGGGACAGGGGACACTGAAGCTTTCTTT
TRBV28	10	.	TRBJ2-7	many	CASSTYEQYF	TGTGCCAGCAGTACCTACGAGCAGTACTTC
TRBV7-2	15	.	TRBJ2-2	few	CASSFHQTGSGELFF	TGTGCCAGCAGCTTCCACCAAACAGGGAGCGGGGAGCTGTTTTTT
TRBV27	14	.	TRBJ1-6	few	CASTHQAGNSPLHF	TGTGCCAGCACCCACCAGGCAGGCAATTCACCCCTCCACTTT
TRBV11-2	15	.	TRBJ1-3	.	CASSPGFVSGNTIYF	TGTGCCAGCAGCCCAGGGTTTGTTTCTGGAAACACCATATATTTT
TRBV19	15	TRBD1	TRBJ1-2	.	CASNPGTGFFHGYTF	TGTGCCAGTAACCCCGGGACAGGGTTTTTTCATGGCTACACCTTC
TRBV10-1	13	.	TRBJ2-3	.	CASSENSMDTQYF	TGCGCCAGCAGTGAAAACTCCATGGATACGCAGTATTTT
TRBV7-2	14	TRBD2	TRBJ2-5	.	CASSPGLAGETQYF	TGTGCCAGCAGCCCGGGACTAGCCGGGGAGACCCAGTACTTC
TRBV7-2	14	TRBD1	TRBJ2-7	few	CASSPGQGLYEQYF	TGTGCCAGCAGCCCGGGACAGGGACTCTACGAGCAGTACTTC
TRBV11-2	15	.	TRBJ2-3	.	CASSLNSVGTDTQYF	TGTGCCAGCAGCTTAAACAGCGTGGGCACAGATACGCAGTATTTT
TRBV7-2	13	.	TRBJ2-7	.	CASSLGPNYEQYF	TGTGCCAGCAGCCTGGGACCCAACTACGAGCAGTACTTC
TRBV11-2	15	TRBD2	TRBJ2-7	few	CASSLTSGGSYEQYF	TGTGCCAGCAGCTTGACTAGCGGGGGCTCCTACGAGCAGTACTTC
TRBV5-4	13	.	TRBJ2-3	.	CASRSGAWDTQYF	TGTGCCAGCAGATCCGGCGCCTGGGATACGCAGTATTTT
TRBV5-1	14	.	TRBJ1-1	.	CASSLGGLSTEAFF	TGCGCCAGCAGCTTGGGGGGACTGAGCACTGAAGCTTTCTTT
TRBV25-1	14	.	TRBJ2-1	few	CASSETGGANEQFF	TGTGCCAGCAGTGAGACTGGGGGAGCCAATGAGCAGTTCTTC
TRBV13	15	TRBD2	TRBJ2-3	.	CASVSGGSSTDTQYF	TGTGCCAGCGTCAGCGGGGGGTCTAGCACAGATACGCAGTATTTT
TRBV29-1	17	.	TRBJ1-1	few	CSVEKFGQGWWNTEAFF	TGCAGCGTTGAAAAATTTGGGCAGGGATGGTGGAACACTGAAGCTTTCTTT
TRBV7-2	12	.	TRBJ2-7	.	CASSYLSYEQYF	TGTGCCAGCAGCTACCTAAGCTACGAGCAGTACTTC
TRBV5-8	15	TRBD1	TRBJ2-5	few	CASLLGTVRGETQYF	TGTGCCAGCCTTCTAGGGACAGTGAGGGGAGAGACCCAGTACTTC
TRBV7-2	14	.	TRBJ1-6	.	CASSHGSGIRPLHF	TGTGCCAGCAGCCATGGCTCAGGCATTCGTCCCCTCCACTTT
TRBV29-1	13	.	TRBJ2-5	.	CSADLALQETQYF	TGCAGCGCCGATCTAGCTCTGCAAGAGACCCAGTACTTC
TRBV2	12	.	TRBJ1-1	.	CASTGPGTEAFF	TGTGCCAGTACTGGACCGGGCACTGAAGCTTTCTTT
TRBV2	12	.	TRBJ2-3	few	CASSDLTDTQYF	TGTGCCAGCAGTGACCTCACAGATACGCAGTATTTT
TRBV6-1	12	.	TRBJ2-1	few	CASRADYNEQFF	TGTGCCAGCAGAGCCGATTACAATGAGCAGTTCTTC
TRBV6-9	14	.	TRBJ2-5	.	CASGLWGGAETQYF	TGTGCCAGCGGCCTATGGGGGGGCGCTGAGACCCAGTACTTC
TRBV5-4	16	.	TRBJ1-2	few	CASSLGTPLSNYGYTF	TGTGCCAGCAGCTTGGGGACACCTCTATCTAACTATGGCTACACCTTC
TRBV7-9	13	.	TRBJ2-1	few	CAPSGPRGNEQFF	TGTGCCCCGAGTGGGCCCAGGGGCAATGAGCAGTTCTTC
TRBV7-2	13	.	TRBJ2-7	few	CASSRTQGYEQYF	TGTGCCAGCAGCCGAACTCAGGGGTACGAGCAGTACTTC